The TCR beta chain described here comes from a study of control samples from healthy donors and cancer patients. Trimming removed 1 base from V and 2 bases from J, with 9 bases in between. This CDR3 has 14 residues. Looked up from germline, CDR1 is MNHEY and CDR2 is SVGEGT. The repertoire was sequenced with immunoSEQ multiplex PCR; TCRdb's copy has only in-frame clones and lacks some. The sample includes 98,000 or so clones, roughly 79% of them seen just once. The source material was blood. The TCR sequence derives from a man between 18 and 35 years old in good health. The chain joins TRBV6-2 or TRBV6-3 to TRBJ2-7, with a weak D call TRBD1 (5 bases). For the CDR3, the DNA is TGTGCCAGCAGTTACTACCGACAGCCCTACGAGCAGTACGTC. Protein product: CASSYYRQPYEQYV.